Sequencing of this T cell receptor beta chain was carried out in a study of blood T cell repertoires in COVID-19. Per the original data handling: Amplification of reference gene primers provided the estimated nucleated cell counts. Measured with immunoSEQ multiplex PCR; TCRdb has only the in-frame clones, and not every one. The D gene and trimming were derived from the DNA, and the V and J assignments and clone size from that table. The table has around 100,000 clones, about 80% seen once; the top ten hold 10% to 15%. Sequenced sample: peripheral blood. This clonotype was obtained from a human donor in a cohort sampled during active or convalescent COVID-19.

The CDR3 loop is CASSSRGGETQYF. For the CDR3, the DNA is TGTGCCAGCAGCTCGAGGGGAGGAGAGACCCAGTACTTC. The V gene is TRBV11-3, the J gene TRBJ2-5; the D gene is possibly TRBD2 (6 bases). V was shortened by 4 bases and J by 4 bases, with 10 bases between the two germline ends. CDR3 length: 13 amino acids. CDR1 and CDR2 from the germline V gene are SGHNT and YENEEA.